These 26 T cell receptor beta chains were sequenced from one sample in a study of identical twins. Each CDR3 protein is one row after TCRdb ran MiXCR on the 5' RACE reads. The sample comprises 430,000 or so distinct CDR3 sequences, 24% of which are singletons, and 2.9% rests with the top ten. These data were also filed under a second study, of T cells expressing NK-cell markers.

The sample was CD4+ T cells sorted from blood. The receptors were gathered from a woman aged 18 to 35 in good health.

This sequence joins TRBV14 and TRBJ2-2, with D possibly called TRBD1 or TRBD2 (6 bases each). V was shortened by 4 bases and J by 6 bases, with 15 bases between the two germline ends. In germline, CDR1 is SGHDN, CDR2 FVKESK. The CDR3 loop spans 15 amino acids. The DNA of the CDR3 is TGTGCCAGCAGCCTCCACGGTGGGGGGCCCGGGGAGCTGTTTTTT. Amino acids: CASSLHGGGPGELFF.

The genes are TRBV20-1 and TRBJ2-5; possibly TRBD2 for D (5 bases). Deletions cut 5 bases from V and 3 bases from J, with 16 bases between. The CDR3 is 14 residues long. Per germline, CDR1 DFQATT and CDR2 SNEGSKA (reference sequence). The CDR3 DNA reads TGCAGTGCTCTATCCCGCGGGTTTAAAGAGACCCAGTACTTC. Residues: CSALSRGFKETQYF.

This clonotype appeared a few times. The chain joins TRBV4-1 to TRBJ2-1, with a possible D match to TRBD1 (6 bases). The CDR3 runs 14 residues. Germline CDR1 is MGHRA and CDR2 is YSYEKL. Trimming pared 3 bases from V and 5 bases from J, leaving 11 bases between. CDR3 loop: CASSHPDRDNEQFF. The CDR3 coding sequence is TGCGCCAGCAGCCATCCGGACAGAGACAATGAGCAGTTCTTC.

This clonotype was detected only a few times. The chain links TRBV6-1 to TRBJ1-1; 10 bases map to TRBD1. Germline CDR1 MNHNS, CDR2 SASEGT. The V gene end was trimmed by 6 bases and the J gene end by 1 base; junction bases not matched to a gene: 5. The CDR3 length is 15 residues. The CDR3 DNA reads TGTGCCAGCAGCCCCCGGGACAGGGGGAACACTGAAGCTTTCTTT. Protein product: CASSPRDRGNTEAFF.

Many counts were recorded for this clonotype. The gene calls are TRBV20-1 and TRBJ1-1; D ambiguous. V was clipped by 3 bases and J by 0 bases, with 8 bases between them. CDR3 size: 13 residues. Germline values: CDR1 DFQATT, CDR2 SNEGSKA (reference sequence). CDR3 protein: CSARADLNTEAFF. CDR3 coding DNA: TGCAGTGCTAGGGCAGACCTGAACACTGAAGCTTTCTTT.

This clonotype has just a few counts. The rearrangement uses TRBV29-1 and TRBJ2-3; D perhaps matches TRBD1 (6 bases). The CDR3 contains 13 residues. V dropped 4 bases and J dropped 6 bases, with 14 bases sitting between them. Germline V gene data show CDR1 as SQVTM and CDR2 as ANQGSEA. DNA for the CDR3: TGCAGCGTTGCTAGAACAGGGTTGGATACGCAGTATTTT. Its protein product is CSVARTGLDTQYF.

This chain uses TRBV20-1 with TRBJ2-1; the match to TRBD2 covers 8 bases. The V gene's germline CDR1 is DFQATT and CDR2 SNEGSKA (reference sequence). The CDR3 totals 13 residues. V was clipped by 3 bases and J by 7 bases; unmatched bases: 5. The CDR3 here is CSASGGAQNEQFF. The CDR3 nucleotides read TGCAGTGCTAGCGGGGGGGCCCAGAATGAGCAGTTCTTC.

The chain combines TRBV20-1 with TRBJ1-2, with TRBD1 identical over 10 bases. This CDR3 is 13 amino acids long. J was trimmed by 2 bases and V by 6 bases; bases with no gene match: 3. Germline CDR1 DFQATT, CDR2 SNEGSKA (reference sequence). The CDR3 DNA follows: TGCAGTGCAACGGGACAGGGGAACTATGGCTACACCTTC. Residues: CSATGQGNYGYTF.

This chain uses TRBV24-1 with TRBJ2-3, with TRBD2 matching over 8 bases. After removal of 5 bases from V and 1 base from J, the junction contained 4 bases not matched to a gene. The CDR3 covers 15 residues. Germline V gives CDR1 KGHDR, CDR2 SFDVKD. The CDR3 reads CATSGAGVGTDTQYF. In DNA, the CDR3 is TGTGCCACCAGTGGAGCGGGAGTGGGCACAGATACGCAGTATTTT.

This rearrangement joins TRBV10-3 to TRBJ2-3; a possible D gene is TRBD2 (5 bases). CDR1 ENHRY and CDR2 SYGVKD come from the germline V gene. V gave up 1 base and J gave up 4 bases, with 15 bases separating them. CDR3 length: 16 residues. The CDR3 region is CAISELSPTEADTQYF. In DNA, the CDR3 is TGTGCCATCAGTGAGTTGTCCCCGACGGAGGCAGATACGCAGTATTTT.

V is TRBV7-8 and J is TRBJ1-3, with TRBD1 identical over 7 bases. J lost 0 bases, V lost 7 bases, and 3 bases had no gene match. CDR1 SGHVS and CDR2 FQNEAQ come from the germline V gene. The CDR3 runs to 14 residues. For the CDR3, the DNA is TGTGCCAGCACGGACAGGAGCTCTGGAAACACCATATATTTT. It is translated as CASTDRSSGNTIYF.

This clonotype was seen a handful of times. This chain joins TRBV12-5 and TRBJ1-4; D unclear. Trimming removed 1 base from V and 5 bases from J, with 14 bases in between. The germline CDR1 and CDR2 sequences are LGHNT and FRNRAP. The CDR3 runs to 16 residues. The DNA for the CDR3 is TGTGCTAGTGGTTTGGCACTTGGGAGTATAAATGAAAAACTGTTTTTT. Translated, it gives CASGLALGSINEKLFF.

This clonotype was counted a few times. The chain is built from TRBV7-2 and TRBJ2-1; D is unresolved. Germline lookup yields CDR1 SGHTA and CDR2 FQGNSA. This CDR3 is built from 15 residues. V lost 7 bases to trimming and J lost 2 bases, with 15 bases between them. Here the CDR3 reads CASIWDLVTYNEQFF. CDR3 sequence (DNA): TGTGCCAGCATCTGGGATTTGGTGACCTACAATGAGCAGTTCTTC.

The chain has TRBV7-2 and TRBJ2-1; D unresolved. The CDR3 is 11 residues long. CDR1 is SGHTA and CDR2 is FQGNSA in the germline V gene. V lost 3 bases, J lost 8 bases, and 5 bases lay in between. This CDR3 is CASSFFHEQFF. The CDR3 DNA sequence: TGTGCCAGCAGCTTTTTCCATGAGCAGTTCTTC.

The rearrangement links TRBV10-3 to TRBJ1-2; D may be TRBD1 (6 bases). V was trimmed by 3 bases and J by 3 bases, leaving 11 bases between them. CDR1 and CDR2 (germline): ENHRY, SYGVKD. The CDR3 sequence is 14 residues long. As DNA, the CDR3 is TGTGCCATCAGTGACAGGGGACTAGACTATGGCTACACCTTC. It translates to CAISDRGLDYGYTF.

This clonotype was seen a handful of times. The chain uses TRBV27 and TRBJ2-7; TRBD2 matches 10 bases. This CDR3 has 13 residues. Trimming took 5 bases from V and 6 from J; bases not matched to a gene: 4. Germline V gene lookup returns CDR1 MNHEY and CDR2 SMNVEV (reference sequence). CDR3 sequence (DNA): TGTGCCAGCAGTCTAGCGGGAGAATCCGAGCAGTACTTC. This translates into CASSLAGESEQYF.

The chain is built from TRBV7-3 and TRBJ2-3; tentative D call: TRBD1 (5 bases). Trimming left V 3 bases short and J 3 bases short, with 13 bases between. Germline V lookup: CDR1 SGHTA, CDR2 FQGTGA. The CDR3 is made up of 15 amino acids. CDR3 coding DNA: TGTGCCAGCAGCTTTCTGGGGCCGGGTACAGATACGCAGTATTTT. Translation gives CASSFLGPGTDTQYF. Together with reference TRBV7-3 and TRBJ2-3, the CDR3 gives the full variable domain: GAGVSQTPSNKVTEKGKYVELRCDPISGHTALYWYRQSLGQGPEFLIYFQGTGAADDSGLPNDRFFAVRPEGSVSTLKIQRTERGDSAVYLCASSFLGPGTDTQYFGPGTRLTVL.

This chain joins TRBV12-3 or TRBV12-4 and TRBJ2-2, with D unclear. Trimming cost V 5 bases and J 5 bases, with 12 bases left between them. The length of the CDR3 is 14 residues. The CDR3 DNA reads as TGTGCCAGCAGTACTCCGGGTTTAACCGGGGAGCTGTTTTTT. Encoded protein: CASSTPGLTGELFF.

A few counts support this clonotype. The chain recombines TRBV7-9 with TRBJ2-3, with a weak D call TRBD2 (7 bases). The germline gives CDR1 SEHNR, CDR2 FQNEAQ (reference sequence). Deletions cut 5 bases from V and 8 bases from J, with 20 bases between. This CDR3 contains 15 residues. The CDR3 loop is CASSPTGGRGGTQYF. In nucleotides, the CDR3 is TGTGCCAGCAGCCCCACCGGGGGGCGGGGCGGTACGCAGTATTTT.

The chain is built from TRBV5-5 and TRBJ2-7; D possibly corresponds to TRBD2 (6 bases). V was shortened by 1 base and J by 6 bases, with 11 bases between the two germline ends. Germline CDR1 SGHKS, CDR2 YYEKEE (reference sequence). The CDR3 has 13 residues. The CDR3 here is CASSLLGSGEQYF. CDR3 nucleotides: TGTGCCAGCAGCTTGCTCGGGAGCGGCGAGCAGTACTTC.

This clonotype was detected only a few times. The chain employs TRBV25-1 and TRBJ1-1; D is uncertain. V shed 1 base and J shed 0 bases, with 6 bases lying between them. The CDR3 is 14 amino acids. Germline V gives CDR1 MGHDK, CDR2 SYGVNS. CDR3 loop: CASSELGLNTEAFF. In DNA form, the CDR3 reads TGTGCCAGCAGTGAATTGGGCTTGAACACTGAAGCTTTCTTT.

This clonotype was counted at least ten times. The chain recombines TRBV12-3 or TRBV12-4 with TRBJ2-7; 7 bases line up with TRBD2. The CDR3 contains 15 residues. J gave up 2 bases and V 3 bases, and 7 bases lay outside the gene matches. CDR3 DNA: TGTGCCAGCAGTTTGGTGGCTAGCGGTCCCTACGAGCAGTACTTC. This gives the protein CASSLVASGPYEQYF.

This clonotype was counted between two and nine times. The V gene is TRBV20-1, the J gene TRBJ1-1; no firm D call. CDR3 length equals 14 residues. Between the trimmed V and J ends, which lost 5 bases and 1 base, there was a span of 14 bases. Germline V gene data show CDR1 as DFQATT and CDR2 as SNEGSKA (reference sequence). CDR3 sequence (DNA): TGCAGTGCTCTTCCCGGACGGACGAACACTGAAGCTTTCTTT. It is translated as CSALPGRTNTEAFF.

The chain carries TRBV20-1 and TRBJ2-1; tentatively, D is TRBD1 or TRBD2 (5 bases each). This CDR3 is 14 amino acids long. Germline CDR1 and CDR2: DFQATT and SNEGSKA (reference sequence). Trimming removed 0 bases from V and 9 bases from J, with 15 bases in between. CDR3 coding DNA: TGCAGTGCTAGAGATCGGTCAGGGCGGGCTGAGCAGTTCTTC. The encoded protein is CSARDRSGRAEQFF.

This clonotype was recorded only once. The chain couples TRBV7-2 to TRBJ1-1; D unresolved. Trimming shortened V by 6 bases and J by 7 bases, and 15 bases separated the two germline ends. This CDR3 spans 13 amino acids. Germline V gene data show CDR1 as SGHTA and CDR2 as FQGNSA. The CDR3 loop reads CASSFGPSSEAFF. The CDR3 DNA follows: TGTGCCAGCAGTTTCGGACCGAGTAGTGAAGCTTTCTTT.

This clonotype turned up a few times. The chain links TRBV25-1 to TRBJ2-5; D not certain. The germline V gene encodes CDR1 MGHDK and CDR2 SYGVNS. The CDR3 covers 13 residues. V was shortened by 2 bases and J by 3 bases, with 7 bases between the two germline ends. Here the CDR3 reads CASSEPGEETQYF. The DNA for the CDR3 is TGTGCCAGCAGTGAACCCGGTGAAGAGACCCAGTACTTC.